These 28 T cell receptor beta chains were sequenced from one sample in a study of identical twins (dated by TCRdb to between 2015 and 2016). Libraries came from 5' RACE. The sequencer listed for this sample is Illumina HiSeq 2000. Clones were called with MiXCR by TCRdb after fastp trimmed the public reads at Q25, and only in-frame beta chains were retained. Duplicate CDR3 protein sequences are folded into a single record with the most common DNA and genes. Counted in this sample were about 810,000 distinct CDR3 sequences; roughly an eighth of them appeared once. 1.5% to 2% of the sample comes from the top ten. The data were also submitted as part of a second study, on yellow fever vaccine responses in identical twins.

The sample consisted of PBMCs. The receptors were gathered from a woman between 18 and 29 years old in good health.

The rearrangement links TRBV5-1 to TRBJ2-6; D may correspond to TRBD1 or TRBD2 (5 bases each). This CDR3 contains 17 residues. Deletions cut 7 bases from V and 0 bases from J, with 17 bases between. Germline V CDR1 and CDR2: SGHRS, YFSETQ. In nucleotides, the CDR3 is TGCGCCAGCGGGGACCGTCCCTTACTCTCTGGGGCCAACGTCCTGACTTTC. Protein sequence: CASGDRPLLSGANVLTF.

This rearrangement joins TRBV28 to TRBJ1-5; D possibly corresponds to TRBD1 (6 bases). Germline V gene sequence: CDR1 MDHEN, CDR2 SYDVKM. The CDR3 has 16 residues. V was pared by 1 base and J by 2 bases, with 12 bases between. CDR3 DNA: TGTGCCAGCAGTTTATCCCTCAGGGGAGGCAATCAGCCCCAGCATTTT. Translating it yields CASSLSLRGGNQPQHF.

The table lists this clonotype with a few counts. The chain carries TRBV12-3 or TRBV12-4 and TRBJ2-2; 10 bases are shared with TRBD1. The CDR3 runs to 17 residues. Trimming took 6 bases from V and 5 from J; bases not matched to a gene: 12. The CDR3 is CASSHTGTGVGTGELFF. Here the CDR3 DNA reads TGTGCCAGCAGCCACACCGGGACAGGGGTCGGGACCGGGGAGCTGTTTTTT.

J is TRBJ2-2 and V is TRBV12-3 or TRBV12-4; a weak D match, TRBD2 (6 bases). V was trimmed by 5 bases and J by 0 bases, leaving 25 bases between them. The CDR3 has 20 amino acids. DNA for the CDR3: TGTGCCAGCAGTCCCTTTGGGGACTGGGTACTCTTTCCGAACACCGGGGAGCTGTTTTTT. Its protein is CASSPFGDWVLFPNTGELFF.

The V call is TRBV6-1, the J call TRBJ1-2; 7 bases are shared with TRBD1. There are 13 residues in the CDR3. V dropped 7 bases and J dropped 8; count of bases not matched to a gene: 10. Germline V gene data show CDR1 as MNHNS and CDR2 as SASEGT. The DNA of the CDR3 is TGTGCCAGCACCTCCATCAGGGGGAAGGGCTACACCTTC. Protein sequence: CASTSIRGKGYTF.

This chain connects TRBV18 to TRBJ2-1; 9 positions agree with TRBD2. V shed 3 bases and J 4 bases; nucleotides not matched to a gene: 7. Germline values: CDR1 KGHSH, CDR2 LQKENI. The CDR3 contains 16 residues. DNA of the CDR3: TGTGCCAGCTCACCGCCGTCTAGCGGGGTTTACAATGAGCAGTTCTTC. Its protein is CASSPPSSGVYNEQFF.

CDR3 coding DNA: TGCGCCAGCAGCCAAGTTTTAGGGGTTGAAGCTTTCTTT. Translating it yields CASSQVLGVEAFF. This sequence joins TRBV4-1 and TRBJ1-1; a weak D match, TRBD1 (5 bases). Germline loops: CDR1 MGHRA, CDR2 YSYEKL. Trimming removed 1 base at V and 7 bases at J, with 10 bases between. CDR3 length: 13 residues.

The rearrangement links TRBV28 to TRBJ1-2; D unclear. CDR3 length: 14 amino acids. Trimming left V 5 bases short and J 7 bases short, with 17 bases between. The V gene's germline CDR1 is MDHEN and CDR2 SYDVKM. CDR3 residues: CASSLRGPAPGYTF. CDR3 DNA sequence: TGTGCCAGCAGTCTCCGAGGGCCTGCACCTGGCTACACCTTC.

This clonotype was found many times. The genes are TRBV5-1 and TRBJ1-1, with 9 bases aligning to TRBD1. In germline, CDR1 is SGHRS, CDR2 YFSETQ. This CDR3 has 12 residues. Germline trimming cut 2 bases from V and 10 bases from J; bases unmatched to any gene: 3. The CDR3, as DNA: TGCGCCAGCAGCTTACAGGGGGCGGGAGCTTTCTTT. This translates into CASSLQGAGAFF.

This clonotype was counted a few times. The CDR3 DNA follows: TGTGCCAGCAGCAGTAGGGGCGGGGGAGGTTTCCAAGAGACCCAGTACTTC. Translated: CASSSRGGGGFQETQYF. The chain uses TRBV11-2 and TRBJ2-5, with TRBD2 identical over 7 bases. V lost 5 bases and J lost 1; bases outside the gene matches: 13. CDR3 length equals 17 residues. CDR1 SGHAT and CDR2 FQNNGV come from the germline V gene.

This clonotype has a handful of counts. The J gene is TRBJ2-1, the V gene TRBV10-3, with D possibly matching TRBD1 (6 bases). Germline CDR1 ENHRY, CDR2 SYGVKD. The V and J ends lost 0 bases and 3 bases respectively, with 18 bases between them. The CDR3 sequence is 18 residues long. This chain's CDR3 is CAISESEGTGWVYNEQFF. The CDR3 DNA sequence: TGTGCCATCAGTGAGTCGGAAGGTACAGGGTGGGTCTACAATGAGCAGTTCTTC.

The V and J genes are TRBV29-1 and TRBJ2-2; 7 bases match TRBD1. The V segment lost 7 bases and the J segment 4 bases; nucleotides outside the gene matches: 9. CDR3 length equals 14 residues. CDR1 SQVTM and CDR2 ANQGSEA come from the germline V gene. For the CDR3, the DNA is TGCAGCGCCTGGGTAGGGGGCATCACCGGGGAGCTGTTTTTT. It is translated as CSAWVGGITGELFF.

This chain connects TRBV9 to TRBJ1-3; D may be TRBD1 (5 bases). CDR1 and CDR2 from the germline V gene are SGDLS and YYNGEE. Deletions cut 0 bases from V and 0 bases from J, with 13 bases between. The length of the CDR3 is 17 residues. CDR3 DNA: TGTGCCAGCAGCGTAGGGGGCCTGTTAAACTCTGGAAACACCATATATTTT. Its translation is CASSVGGLLNSGNTIYF.

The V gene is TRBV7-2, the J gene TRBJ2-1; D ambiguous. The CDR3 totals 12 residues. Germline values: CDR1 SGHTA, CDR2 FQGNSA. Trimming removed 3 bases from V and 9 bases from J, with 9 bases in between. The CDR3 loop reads CASSLRISEQFF. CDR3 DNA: TGTGCCAGCAGCTTGCGGATTAGTGAGCAGTTCTTC. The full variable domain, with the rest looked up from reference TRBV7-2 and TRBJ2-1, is GAGVSQSPSNKVTEKGKDVELRCDPISGHTALYWYRQSLGQGLEFLIYFQGNSAPDKSGLPSDRFSAERTGGSVSTLTIQRTQQEDSAVYLCASSLRISEQFFGPGTRLTVL.

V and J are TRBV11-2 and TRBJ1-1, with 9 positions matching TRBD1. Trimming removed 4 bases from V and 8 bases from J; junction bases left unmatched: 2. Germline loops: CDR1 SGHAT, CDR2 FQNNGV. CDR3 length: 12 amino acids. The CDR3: CASSSGTGEAFF. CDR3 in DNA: TGTGCCAGCAGCTCTGGGACAGGGGAAGCTTTCTTT.

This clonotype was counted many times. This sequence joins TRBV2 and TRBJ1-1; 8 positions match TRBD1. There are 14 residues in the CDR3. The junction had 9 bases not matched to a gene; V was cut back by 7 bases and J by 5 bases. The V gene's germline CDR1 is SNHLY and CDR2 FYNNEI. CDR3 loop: CASTKAGGRTEAFF. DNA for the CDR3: TGTGCCAGCACTAAGGCAGGGGGCCGGACTGAAGCTTTCTTT.

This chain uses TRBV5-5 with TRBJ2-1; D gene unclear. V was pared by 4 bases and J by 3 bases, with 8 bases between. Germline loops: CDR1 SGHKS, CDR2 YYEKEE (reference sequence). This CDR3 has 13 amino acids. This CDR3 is CASSILNYNEQFF. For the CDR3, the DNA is TGTGCCAGCAGCATCCTGAACTACAATGAGCAGTTCTTC.

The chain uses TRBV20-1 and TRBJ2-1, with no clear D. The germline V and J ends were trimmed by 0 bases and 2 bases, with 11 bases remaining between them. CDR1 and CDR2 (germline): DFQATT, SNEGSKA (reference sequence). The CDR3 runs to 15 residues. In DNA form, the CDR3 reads TGCAGTGCTAGAGAAAAGCAGAAACCCTACAATGAGCAGTTCTTC. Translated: CSAREKQKPYNEQFF.

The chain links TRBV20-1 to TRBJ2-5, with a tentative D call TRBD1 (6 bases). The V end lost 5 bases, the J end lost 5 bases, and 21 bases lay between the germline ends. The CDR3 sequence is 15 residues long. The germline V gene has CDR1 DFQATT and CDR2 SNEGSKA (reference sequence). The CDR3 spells CSAAGQLGASETQYF. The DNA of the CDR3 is TGCAGTGCTGCCGGACAGCTCGGGGCCTCGGAGACCCAGTACTTC.

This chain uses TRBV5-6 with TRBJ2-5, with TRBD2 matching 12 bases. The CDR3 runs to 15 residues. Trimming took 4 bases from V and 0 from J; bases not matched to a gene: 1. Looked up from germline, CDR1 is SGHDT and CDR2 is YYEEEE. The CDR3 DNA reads TGTGCCAGCAGCGGACTAGCGGGGTACCAAGAGACCCAGTACTTC. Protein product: CASSGLAGYQETQYF.

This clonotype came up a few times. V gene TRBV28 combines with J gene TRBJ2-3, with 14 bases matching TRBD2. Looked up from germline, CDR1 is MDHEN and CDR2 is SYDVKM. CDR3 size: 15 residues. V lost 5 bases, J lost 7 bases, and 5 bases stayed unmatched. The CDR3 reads CASSPGLAGAYTQYF. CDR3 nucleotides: TGTGCCAGCAGTCCGGGACTAGCGGGGGCATATACGCAGTATTTT.

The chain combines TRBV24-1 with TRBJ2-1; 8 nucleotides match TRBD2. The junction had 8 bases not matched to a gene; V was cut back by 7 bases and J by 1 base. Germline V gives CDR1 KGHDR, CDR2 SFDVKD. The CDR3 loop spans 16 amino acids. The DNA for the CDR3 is TGTGCCACCAGCCCGGGAGGGGCGAGGTCCTACAATGAGCAGTTCTTC. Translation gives CATSPGGARSYNEQFF.

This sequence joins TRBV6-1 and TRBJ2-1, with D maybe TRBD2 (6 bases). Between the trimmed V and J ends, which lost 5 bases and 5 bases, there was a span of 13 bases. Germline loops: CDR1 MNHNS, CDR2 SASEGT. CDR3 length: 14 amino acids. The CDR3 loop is CASSPPGEDNEQFF. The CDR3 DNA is TGTGCCAGCAGTCCACCGGGAGAGGACAATGAGCAGTTCTTC.

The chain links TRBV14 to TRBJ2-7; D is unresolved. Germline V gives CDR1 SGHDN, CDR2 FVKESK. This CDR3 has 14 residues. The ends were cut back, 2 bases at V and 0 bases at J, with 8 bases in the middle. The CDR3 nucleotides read TGTGCCAGCAGCCAACGACGGTCCTCCTACGAGCAGTACTTC. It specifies CASSQRRSSYEQYF.

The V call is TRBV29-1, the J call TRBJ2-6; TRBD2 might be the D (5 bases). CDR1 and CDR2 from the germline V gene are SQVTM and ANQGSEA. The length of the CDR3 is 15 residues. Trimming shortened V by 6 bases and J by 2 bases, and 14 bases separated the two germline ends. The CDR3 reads CSVDDEGTGANVLTF. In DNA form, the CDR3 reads TGCAGCGTGGACGACGAGGGTACTGGGGCCAACGTCCTGACTTTC. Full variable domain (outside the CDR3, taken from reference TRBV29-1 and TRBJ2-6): SAVISQKPSRDICQRGTSLTIQCQVDSQVTMMFWYRQQPGQSLTLIATANQGSEATYESGFVIDKFPISRPNLTFSTLTVSNMSPEDSSIYLCSVDDEGTGANVLTFGAGSRLTVL.

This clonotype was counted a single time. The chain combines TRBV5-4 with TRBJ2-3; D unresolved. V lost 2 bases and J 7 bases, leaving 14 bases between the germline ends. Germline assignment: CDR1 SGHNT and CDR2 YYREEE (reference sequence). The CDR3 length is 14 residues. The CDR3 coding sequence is TGTGCCAGCAGCTTCCGTGTGGACGGAAATACGCAGTATTTT. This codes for CASSFRVDGNTQYF.

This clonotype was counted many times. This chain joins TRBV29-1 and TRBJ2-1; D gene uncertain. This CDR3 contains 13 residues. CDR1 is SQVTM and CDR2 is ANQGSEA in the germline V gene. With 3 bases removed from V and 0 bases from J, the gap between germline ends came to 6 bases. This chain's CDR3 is CSVEVNSYNEQFF. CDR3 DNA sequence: TGCAGCGTTGAGGTAAACTCCTACAATGAGCAGTTCTTC.

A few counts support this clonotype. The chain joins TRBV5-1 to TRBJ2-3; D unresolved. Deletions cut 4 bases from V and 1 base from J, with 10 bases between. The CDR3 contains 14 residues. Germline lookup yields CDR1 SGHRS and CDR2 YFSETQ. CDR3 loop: CASSAYLGTDTQYF. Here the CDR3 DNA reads TGCGCCAGCAGCGCTTATCTAGGCACAGATACGCAGTATTTT.